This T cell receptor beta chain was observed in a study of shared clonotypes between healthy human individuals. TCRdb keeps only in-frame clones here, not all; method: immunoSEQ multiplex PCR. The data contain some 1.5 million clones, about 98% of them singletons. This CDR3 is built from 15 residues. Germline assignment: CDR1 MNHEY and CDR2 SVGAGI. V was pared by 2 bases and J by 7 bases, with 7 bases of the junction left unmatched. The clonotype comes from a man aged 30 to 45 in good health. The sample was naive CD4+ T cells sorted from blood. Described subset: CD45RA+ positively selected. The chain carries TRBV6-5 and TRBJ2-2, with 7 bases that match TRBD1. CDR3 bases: TGTGCCAGCAGTTACAACAGGGGAAGAAACGGGGAGCTGTTTTTT. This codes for CASSYNRGRNGELFF.